This T cell receptor (beta chain) stems from a study of CD8 T cells in Susac syndrome. The germline gives CDR1 KGHDR, CDR2 SFDVKD. The V gene lost 4 bases and the J gene lost 4 bases, with 11 bases spanning the gap. This CDR3 has 14 amino acids. With random hexamers, reverse transcription was performed on about 0.5 to 1 ug of RNA. Amplification of TCR beta CDR3 by immunoSEQ multiplex PCR spanned 54 Vbeta and 13 Jbeta. TCRdb called the immunoSEQ multiplex PCR reads again in MiXCR, with one record for every CDR3 protein. The table shows more than 200,000 distinct CDR3 sequences, with 92% occurring only once. To note about this clonotype: The antigen is undetermined.

Study results and limitations: The authors acknowledged that their TCR sequencing and HLA analysis involved a relatively small number of individuals.

High-throughput TCR beta sequencing covered peripheral CD8+ and CD4+ T cells. The CD8+ and CD4+ T cells were isolated magnetically using a negative isolation approach, whereas the TEMRA cells were enriched by FACS. The J gene is TRBJ2-3, the V gene TRBV24-1, with a possible D match to TRBD1 (5 bases). Input material: CD8+ T cells from PBMCs. The receptor was derived from a human donor with multiple sclerosis. The CDR3 sequence is CATSEPDSPDTQYF. The CDR3 region has the DNA TGTGCCACCAGTGAACCCGACAGCCCAGATACGCAGTATTTT.